This T cell receptor beta chain emerged from a study of blood T cell repertoires in COVID-19 (dated by TCRdb to between 2020 and 2021). As for the study more broadly: Samples from collaborators originated in the United States, Italy and Spain and spanned both the acute and convalescent phases of COVID-19. A de-identified subject ID, COVID-19 status, age in years and sex were almost always included in the sample metadata. Samples were obtained from the ongoing ImmuneRACE study (first 160 participants) and from 1,000 to 1,500 subjects provided by 6 global collaborators. The repertoires were made available in a free public database intended to serve as a resource for research on the immune response to SARS-CoV-2. Deeply sampled blood TCRbeta repertoires from subjects exposed to, actively infected with, or recovered from COVID-19 were included in the dataset. The material from the prospective study consisted of cDNA or gDNA derived from T cells, B-cell-depleted T cells, or PBMCs. Where HLA class I and class II types were available, the types were taken from metadata supplied by the sample provider, not from assay-based typing. What the research found in general, with its limitations: Clinical and demographic metadata were provided uncurated, with the amount varying by source and participant.

The collaborating institutions used their own protocols to collect whole blood in K2EDTA tubes. For TCRbeta analysis, collaborators shipped samples as frozen whole blood, isolated PBMCs, or DNA extracted from either of those sample types. The table lists this clone with a count of one. Its antigen remains undetermined. The sample holds no much larger clone one base away, and base qualities are not on file. The CDR3 has 16 amino acids, counting the end cysteine and phenylalanine. The CDR3 DNA has 48 bases and is translated from base 1. Via the germline V gene, CDR1 is SGHDT and CDR2 YYEEEE. The trim is 4 bases for V and 0 bases for J, with a gap of 14 bases between the germline ends. The immunoSEQ Assay, a bias-controlled multiplex PCR, was used to amplify TCRbeta CDR3 regions from genomic DNA. As for the authors' bioinformatics: Nucleated cell counts per sample were estimated from amplification of reference gene primers within the assay. Sequence reads were collapsed and filtered to measure the absolute abundance of every unique TCRbeta CDR3 rearrangement. For each sample, productive Simpson clonality was calculated by taking the square root of Simpson's diversity index across productive rearrangements. TCRdb's version of the immuneACCESS table is confined to in-frame rearrangements and falls short of the full clone set. An unresolved V gene accounts for under half of the shortfall where checked; the remainder is of unknown origin. Clone size and the V and J calls come from that table; the DNA yielded D and trimming. For this sample there are 95,000 to 110,000 clones; about 89% appear just once. The leading ten clones occupy approximately 3.4% of the sample.

In this chain, TRBV5-6 is recombined with TRBJ1-5; perhaps TRBD1 is the D gene, with 5 bases matching. The receptor comes from a woman aged 55-69 years with acute or convalescent COVID-19. The sample consisted of peripheral blood. The DNA sequence reads TGTGCCAGCAGCACATCAGGGTCGGGTAGCAATCAGCCCCAGCATTTT. The resulting protein is CASSTSGSGSNQPQHF.